The 19 T cell receptor beta chains reported below all come from one sample, sequenced in a study of blood T cell repertoires in COVID-19. Data came from immunoSEQ multiplex PCR; TCRdb stores just in-frame clones and leaves some out. The sample includes about 210,000 clones, approximately 90% of them seen just once. The specimen was peripheral blood. Source of these receptors: a man aged 40-50 years with acute or convalescent COVID-19.

CDR3 DNA sequence: TGCGCCAGCAGCTTGGCGGCAGGAACCTACGAGCAGTACTTC. Its translation: CASSLAAGTYEQYF. The chain links TRBV5-1 to TRBJ2-7; D remains ambiguous. In germline, CDR1 is SGHRS, CDR2 YFSETQ. This CDR3 region has 14 residues. The V gene lost 0 bases and the J gene lost 2 bases, with 9 bases spanning the gap.

The rearrangement links TRBV7-6 to TRBJ2-2, with TRBD2 matching 10 bases. In germline, CDR1 is SGHVS, CDR2 FNYEAQ. The CDR3 consists of 16 residues. With V trimmed by 3 bases and J by 2 bases, 3 bases remained unmatched. The CDR3 sequence is CASSLSGGVNTGELFF. DNA for the CDR3: TGTGCCAGCAGCTTGAGCGGGGGGGTCAACACCGGGGAGCTGTTTTTT.

The V call is TRBV5-6, the J call TRBJ1-4; 10 bases map to TRBD1. This CDR3 is built from 16 residues. Per germline, CDR1 SGHDT and CDR2 YYEEEE. Trimming took 3 bases from V and 6 from J; bases not matched to a gene: 8. Here the CDR3 reads CASSSPGTGEDEKLFF. For the CDR3, the DNA is TGTGCCAGCAGCTCCCCCGGGACAGGGGAGGATGAAAAACTGTTTTTT.

The V call is TRBV4-3, the J call TRBJ1-6; D unresolved. The CDR3 loop spans 11 amino acids. From germline, CDR1 is LGHNA and CDR2 YSLEER. The V gene lost 4 bases and the J gene lost 10 bases, with 5 bases spanning the gap. DNA for the CDR3: TGCGCCAGCAGCCCTAAATCACCCCTCCACTTT. This translates into CASSPKSPLHF.

V and J are TRBV7-9 and TRBJ1-5; no clear D gene. Trimming took 5 bases from V and 4 from J, leaving 9 bases between them. This CDR3 has 13 amino acids. Germline V CDR1 and CDR2: SEHNR, FQNEAQ (reference sequence). CDR3 region: CASSEALNQPQHF. The DNA for the CDR3 is TGTGCCAGCAGCGAAGCTTTAAATCAGCCCCAGCATTTT.

The chain has TRBV30 and TRBJ1-5; D remains unclear. This CDR3 region has 14 residues. Germline lookup yields CDR1 GTSNPN and CDR2 SVGIG (reference sequence). V lost 4 bases and J 0 bases, leaving 10 bases between the germline ends. The CDR3 loop is CAWKQSFSNQPQHF. In DNA, the CDR3 is TGTGCCTGGAAACAATCTTTTAGCAATCAGCCCCAGCATTTT.

This clone was picked up one time. V and J are TRBV9 and TRBJ2-7; the D gene is possibly TRBD1 (7 bases). V shed 0 bases and J shed 2 bases, with 21 bases lying between them. This CDR3 is 18 amino acids long. CDR1 is SGDLS, CDR2 YYNGEE, per germline. The CDR3 reads CASSVVAQEGAKAYEQYF. For the CDR3, the DNA is TGTGCCAGCAGCGTAGTTGCCCAGGAGGGGGCCAAGGCCTACGAGCAGTACTTC.

This sequence joins TRBV4-1 and TRBJ2-2; TRBD2 matches at 12 bases. The CDR3 contains 18 residues. V shed 1 base, J shed 2 bases, and the junction held 5 bases outside the gene matches. Germline lookup yields CDR1 MGHRA and CDR2 YSYEKL. CDR3 region: CASSQVQLAGGNTGELFF. The CDR3 region has the DNA TGCGCCAGCAGCCAAGTACAACTAGCGGGGGGCAACACCGGGGAGCTGTTTTTT.

The V call is TRBV5-6, the J call TRBJ1-2, with D perhaps matching TRBD1 (6 bases). The CDR3 totals 15 residues. V was pared by 4 bases and J by 4 bases, with 17 bases between. The V gene's germline CDR1 is SGHDT and CDR2 YYEEEE. CDR3 region: CASSPSYREGYGYTF. The CDR3 DNA follows: TGTGCCAGCAGCCCCTCCTACAGGGAGGGCTATGGCTACACCTTC.

V and J are TRBV5-5 and TRBJ1-2, with 9 bases identical to TRBD1. V lost 4 bases, J lost 6 bases, and 7 bases stayed unmatched. CDR3 size: 14 residues. Germline values: CDR1 SGHKS, CDR2 YYEKEE (reference sequence). Here the CDR3 reads CASSGAGTGNGYTF. The CDR3 DNA is TGTGCCAGCAGCGGAGCCGGGACAGGGAATGGCTACACCTTC.

V usage is TRBV15 and J usage is TRBJ2-7, with D possibly being TRBD1 (6 bases). Between the trimmed V and J ends, which lost 2 bases and 3 bases, there was a span of 8 bases. Germline CDR1 is LNHNV and CDR2 is YYDKDF (reference sequence). The CDR3 spans 13 residues. The DNA of the CDR3 is TGTGCCACCAGCAGAAGGGGACACTACGAGCAGTACTTC. Residues: CATSRRGHYEQYF.

This chain links TRBV29-1 with TRBJ2-5; 8 positions agree with TRBD2. With V trimmed by 2 bases and J by 1 base, 6 bases remained unmatched. The CDR3 is 15 amino acids. The germline CDR1 and CDR2 sequences are SQVTM and ANQGSEA. The CDR3 here is CSVESSGSIQETQYF. In DNA, the CDR3 is TGCAGCGTTGAATCCAGCGGGAGCATCCAAGAGACCCAGTACTTC.

The J gene is TRBJ2-3, the V gene TRBV7-9; D may be TRBD1 (6 bases). The CDR3 runs to 12 residues. CDR1 and CDR2 from the germline V gene are SEHNR and FQNEAQ (reference sequence). V was pared by 1 base and J by 7 bases, with 6 bases between. The CDR3 loop reads CASSLGDNTQYF. The DNA for the CDR3 is TGTGCCAGCAGCTTAGGGGACAATACGCAGTATTTT.

The chain is built from TRBV19 and TRBJ1-1, with D perhaps matching TRBD1 (5 bases). This CDR3 spans 14 amino acids. Germline CDR1 is LNHDA and CDR2 is SQIVND (reference sequence). The V end lost 5 bases, the J end lost 3 bases, and 13 bases lay between the germline ends. CDR3 sequence reads: CASSPWTIYTEAFF. Here the CDR3 DNA reads TGTGCCAGTAGTCCTTGGACAATATACACTGAAGCTTTCTTT.

V and J are TRBV18 and TRBJ1-3, with TRBD1 identical over 7 bases. With V trimmed by 6 bases and J by 0 bases, 5 bases remained unmatched. The CDR3 sequence is 15 residues long. Germline CDR1 and CDR2: KGHSH and LQKENI. The CDR3 here is CASSPDRASGNTIYF. The CDR3, as DNA: TGTGCCAGCTCCCCTGACAGGGCCTCTGGAAACACCATATATTTT.

The chain joins TRBV5-8 to TRBJ2-1; the match to TRBD1 covers 8 bases. The junction had 2 bases not matched to a gene; V was cut back by 9 bases and J by 0 bases. Germline V gene sequence: CDR1 SGHTS, CDR2 YDEGEE. The CDR3 is 13 amino acids. CDR3 nucleotide sequence: TGTGCCACCGACAGGGGCTCCTACAATGAGCAGTTCTTC. This sequence encodes CATDRGSYNEQFF.

The sample holds a few counts of this clone. The chain couples TRBV30 to TRBJ2-5; TRBD2 aligns across 13 bases. The CDR3 is 15 amino acids. Germline-derived CDR1 and CDR2 are GTSNPN and SVGIG (reference sequence). V shed 2 bases, J shed 6 bases, and the junction held 6 bases outside the gene matches. The CDR3: CAWSTGTSGIQTQYF. DNA for the CDR3: TGTGCCTGGAGTACCGGGACTAGCGGGATTCAGACCCAGTACTTC. The full variable domain, with the rest looked up from reference TRBV30 and TRBJ2-5, is SQTIHQWPATLVQPVGSPLSLECTVEGTSNPNLYWYRQAAGRGLQLLFYSVGIGQISSEVPQNLSASRPQDRQFILSSKKLLLSDSGFYLCAWSTGTSGIQTQYFGPGTRLLVL.

The chain joins TRBV18 to TRBJ2-1; TRBD2 agrees at 10 bases. CDR3 length equals 17 residues. The germline V gene encodes CDR1 KGHSH and CDR2 LQKENI. The junction had 7 bases not matched to a gene; V was cut back by 2 bases and J by 3 bases. CDR3 bases: TGTGCCAGCTCACCATCCGGCAGCGGGGGGGGCTACAATGAGCAGTTCTTC. This gives the protein CASSPSGSGGGYNEQFF.

CDR3 amino acids: CAISGRDSTQETQYF. The CDR3 DNA sequence: TGTGCCATCAGTGGCCGAGACTCTACCCAAGAGACCCAGTACTTC. The V call is TRBV10-3, the J call TRBJ2-5; D is uncertain. Between the trimmed V and J ends, which lost 4 bases and 1 base, there was a span of 13 bases. The CDR3 extends over 15 amino acids. The germline gives CDR1 ENHRY, CDR2 SYGVKD.